Shown below are 5 T cell receptor beta chains from a single sample sequenced in a study of T cell repertoires in cytomegalovirus infection (dated by TCRdb to the late 2010s). For these TCRs, the target antigens are not known. The sample's treatment or condition label is to be understood as: in vitro stimulation with specific CMV peptide epitopes to enrich CMV-specific T cells. Sequenced on an Illumina HiSeq 1500. The raw public reads went through TCRdb reprocessing: fastp at Q25, MiXCR clone calling, in-frame beta chains kept. Duplicate CDR3 protein sequences are folded into a single record with the most common DNA and genes. This sample has around 750,000 distinct CDR3 sequences in its table, and around a third of those were observed once. 12% of the sample lies in the top ten. This specimen consisted of cultured CD8+ T cells from PBMCs, obtained from culture after CMV antigen stimulation. These receptors were obtained from a human donor in good health (CMV status not recorded). Some clones in this sample may be carry-over from other donors' samples.

The chain links TRBV27 to TRBJ1-1; no firm D call. Trimming took off 5 bases at V and 1 base at J, with 11 bases between the two ends. The germline V gene has CDR1 MNHEY and CDR2 SMNVEV (reference sequence). This CDR3 has 14 residues. DNA of the CDR3: TGTGCCAGCAGTCCCATAAATTCGAACACTGAAGCTTTCTTT. This translates into CASSPINSNTEAFF.

V and J are TRBV19 and TRBJ1-1, with D unresolved. This CDR3 spans 13 amino acids. CDR1 and CDR2 from the germline V gene are LNHDA and SQIVND (reference sequence). The V end was cut by 6 bases, the J end by 4 bases, with 12 bases between. CDR3 DNA: TGTGCCAGTAGGGGTAGAGGGCTCACTGAAGCTTTCTTT. Translated: CASRGRGLTEAFF.

V is TRBV7-6 and J is TRBJ2-2, with D unresolved. V gave up 11 bases and J gave up 2 bases, with 6 bases separating them. Germline CDR1 SGHVS, CDR2 FNYEAQ. There are 11 residues in the CDR3. The CDR3 reads CASYNTGELFF. The CDR3, as DNA: TGTGCCTCCTATAACACCGGGGAGCTGTTTTTT.

This clonotype was detected many times. This chain connects TRBV7-2 to TRBJ2-7; no reliable D call. Trimming pared 5 bases from V and 2 bases from J, leaving 7 bases between. The germline CDR1 and CDR2 sequences are SGHTA and FQGNSA. The CDR3 is made up of 12 amino acids. CDR3 DNA: TGTGCCAGCAGCCCCCCCGCCTACGAGCAGTACTTC. Protein: CASSPPAYEQYF.

Notes on this clonotype: Sequence at one end of the junction differs from germline and may be a read error. The chain carries TRBV13 and TRBJ2-7, with 13 bases fitting TRBD2. This CDR3 is built from 14 residues. Germline V lookup: CDR1 PRHDT, CDR2 FYEKMQ (reference sequence). The CDR3 here is CVSSATSGGDEQYF. For the CDR3, the DNA is TGTGTCAGCAGCGCAACTAGCGGGGGGGACGAGCAGTACTTC.